The clone carrying this T cell receptor (beta chain) was seen ten or more times. Its target is not known. The data were obtained in a study of T cell repertoires in cytomegalovirus infection. Study information: CMV epitopes used comprised recently identified HLA-C-restricted ones and well-studied HLA-B-restricted ones. Broader study findings: HLA-C-restricted CMV clonotypes gave the most frequent clonotype in two of eight donors.

Each CDR3 protein is one row after TCRdb ran MiXCR on the reads. This sample yields approximately 910,000 distinct CDR3 sequences, of which approximately 31% are seen a single time; roughly 12% belongs to the top ten. The germline V gene encodes CDR1 LGHNA and CDR2 YSLEER. The CDR3 has 18 residues. The J segment lost 0 bases and the V segment lost 0 bases, leaving 7 bases of the junction unmatched. The sequence was obtained from a human donor in good health (CMV status not recorded). Some clones in this sample may be carry-over from other donors' samples. V is TRBV4-3 and J is TRBJ1-1; TRBD1 matches 10 bases. The source material was cultured CD8+ T cells from PBMCs, sampled from culture after CMV antigen stimulation. This CDR3 reads CASSQEGQGPTVNTEAFF. The CDR3, as DNA: TGCGCCAGCAGCCAAGAGGGACAGGGGCCGACCGTGAACACTGAAGCTTTCTTT.